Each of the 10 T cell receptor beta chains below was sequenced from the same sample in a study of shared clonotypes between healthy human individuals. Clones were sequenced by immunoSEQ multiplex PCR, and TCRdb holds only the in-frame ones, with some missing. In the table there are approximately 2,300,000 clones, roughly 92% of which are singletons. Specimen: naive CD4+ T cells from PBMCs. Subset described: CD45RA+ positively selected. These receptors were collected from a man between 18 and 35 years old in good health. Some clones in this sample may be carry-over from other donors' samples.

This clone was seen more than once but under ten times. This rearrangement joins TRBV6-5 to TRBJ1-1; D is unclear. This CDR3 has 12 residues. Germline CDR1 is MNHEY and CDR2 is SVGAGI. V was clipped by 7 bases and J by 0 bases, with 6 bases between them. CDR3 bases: TGTGCCAGCAAGAGTCTGAACACTGAAGCTTTCTTT. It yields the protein CASKSLNTEAFF.

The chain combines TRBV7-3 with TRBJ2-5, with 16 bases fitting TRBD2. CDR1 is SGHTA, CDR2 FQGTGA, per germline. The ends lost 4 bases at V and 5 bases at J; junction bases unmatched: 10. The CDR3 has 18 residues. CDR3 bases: TGTGCCAGCAGCTCCGCGGGACTAGCGGGAGGGCGCGGGGAGACCCAGTACTTC. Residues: CASSSAGLAGGRGETQYF.

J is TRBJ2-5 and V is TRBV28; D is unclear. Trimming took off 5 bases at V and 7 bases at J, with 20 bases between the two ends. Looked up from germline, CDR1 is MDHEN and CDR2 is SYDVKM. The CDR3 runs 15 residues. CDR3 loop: CASSPPDLGKVTQYF. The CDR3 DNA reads TGTGCCAGCAGTCCACCAGATCTGGGCAAGGTGACCCAGTACTTC.

The DNA for the CDR3 is TGCGCCAGCAGCTTGGAGTCCGACGAGCAGTACTTC. It translates to CASSLESDEQYF. The gene calls are TRBV5-1 and TRBJ2-7; no definite D call. Per germline, CDR1 SGHRS and CDR2 YFSETQ. The CDR3 spans 12 residues. Deletions cut 0 bases from V and 5 bases from J, with 6 bases between.

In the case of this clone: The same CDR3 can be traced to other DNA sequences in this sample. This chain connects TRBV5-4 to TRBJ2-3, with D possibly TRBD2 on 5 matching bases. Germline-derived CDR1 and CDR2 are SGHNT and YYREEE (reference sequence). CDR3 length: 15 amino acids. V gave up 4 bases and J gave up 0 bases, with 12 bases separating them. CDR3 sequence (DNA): TGTGCCAGCAGCCCCACGACGGGGAGCACAGATACGCAGTATTTT. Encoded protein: CASSPTTGSTDTQYF.

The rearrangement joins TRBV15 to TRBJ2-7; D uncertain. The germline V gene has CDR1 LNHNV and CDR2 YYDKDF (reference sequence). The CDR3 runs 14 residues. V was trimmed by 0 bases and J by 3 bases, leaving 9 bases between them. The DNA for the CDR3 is TGTGCCACCAGCAGAGAGGCTGGCTTCTACGAGCAGTACTTC. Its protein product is CATSREAGFYEQYF.

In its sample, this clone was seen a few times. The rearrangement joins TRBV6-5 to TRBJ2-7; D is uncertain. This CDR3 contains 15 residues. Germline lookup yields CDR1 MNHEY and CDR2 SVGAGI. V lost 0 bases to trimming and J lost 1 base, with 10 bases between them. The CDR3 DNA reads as TGTGCCAGCAGTTACTCCCCGGCGAAGTCCTACGAGCAGTACTTC. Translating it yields CASSYSPAKSYEQYF.

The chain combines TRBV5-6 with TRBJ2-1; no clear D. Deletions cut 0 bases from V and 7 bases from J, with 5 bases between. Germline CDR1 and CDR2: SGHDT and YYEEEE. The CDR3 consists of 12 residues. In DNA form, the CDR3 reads TGTGCCAGCAGCTTGGCTGGGAATGAGCAGTTCTTC. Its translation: CASSLAGNEQFF.

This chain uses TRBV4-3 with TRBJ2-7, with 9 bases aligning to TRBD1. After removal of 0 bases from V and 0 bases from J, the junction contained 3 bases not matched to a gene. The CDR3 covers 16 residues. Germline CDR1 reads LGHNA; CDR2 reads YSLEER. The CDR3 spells CASSQDRTGDSYEQYF. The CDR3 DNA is TGCGCCAGCAGCCAAGATAGGACAGGGGACTCCTACGAGCAGTACTTC.

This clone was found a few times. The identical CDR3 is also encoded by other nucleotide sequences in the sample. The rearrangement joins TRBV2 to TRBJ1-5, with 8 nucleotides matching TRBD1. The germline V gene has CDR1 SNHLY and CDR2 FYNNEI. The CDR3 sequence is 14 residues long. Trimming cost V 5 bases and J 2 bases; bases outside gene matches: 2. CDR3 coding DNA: TGTGCCAGCAGTACGGACAGGGGCAATCAGCCCCAGCATTTT. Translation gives CASSTDRGNQPQHF.